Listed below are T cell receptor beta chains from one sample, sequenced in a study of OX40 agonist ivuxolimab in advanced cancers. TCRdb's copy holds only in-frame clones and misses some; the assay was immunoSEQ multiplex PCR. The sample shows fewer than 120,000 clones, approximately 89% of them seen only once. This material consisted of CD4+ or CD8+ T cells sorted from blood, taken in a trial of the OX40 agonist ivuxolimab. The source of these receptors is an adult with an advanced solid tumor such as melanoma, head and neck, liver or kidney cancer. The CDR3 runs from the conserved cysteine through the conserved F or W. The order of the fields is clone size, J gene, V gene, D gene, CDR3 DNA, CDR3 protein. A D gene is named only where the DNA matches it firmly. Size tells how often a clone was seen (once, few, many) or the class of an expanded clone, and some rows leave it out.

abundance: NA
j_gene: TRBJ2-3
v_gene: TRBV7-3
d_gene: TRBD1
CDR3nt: TGTGCCAGCTCGACAGGGGGCTCTAGCACAGATACGCAGTATTTT
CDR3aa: CASSTGGSSTDTQYF

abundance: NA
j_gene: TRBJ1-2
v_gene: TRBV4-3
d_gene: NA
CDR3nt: TGCGCCAGCAGCCGGATCGACGGAGGATATGGCTACACCTTC
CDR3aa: CASSRIDGGYGYTF

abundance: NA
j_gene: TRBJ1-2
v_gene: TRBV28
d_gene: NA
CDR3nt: TGTGCCAGCAGACCACCTCTTGGCTATGGCTACACCTTC
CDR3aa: CASRPPLGYGYTF

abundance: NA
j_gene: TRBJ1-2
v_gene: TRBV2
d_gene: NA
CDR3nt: TGTGCCAGCAGGCCCCGAGGGACGGCCTATGGCTACACCTTC
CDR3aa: CASRPRGTAYGYTF

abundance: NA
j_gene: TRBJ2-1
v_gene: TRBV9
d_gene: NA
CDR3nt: TGTGCCAGCAGCCTCTATGACAGTTACAATGAGCAGTTCTTC
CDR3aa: CASSLYDSYNEQFF

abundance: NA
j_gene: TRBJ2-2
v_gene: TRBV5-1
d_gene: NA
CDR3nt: TGCGCCAGCAGCTTGGAAACTGTGAACACCGGGGAGCTGTTTTTT
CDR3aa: CASSLETVNTGELFF

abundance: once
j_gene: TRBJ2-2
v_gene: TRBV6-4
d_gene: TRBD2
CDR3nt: TGTGCCAGCAGTGACCCCCGGGGACTAGCGGGGGCGACCGGGGAGCTGTTTTTT
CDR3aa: CASSDPRGLAGATGELFF

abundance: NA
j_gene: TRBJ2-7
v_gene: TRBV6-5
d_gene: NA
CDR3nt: TGTGCCAGCAGTTCAACAGGTACCGGGGAGCAGTACTTC
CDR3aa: CASSSTGTGEQYF

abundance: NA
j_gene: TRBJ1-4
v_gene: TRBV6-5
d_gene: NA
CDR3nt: TGTGCCAGCAGTTACTCGCTGTCTGAAAAACTGTTTTTT
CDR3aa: CASSYSLSEKLFF

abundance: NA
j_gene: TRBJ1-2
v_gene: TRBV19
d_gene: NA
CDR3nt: TGTGCCAGTGGTTTCGGGACGGTAGCTAACTATGGCTACACCTTC
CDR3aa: CASGFGTVANYGYTF

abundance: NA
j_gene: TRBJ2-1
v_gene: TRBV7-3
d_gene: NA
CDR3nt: TGTGCCAGCAGCTCCTCAAACAATGAGCAGTTCTTC
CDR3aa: CASSSSNNEQFF

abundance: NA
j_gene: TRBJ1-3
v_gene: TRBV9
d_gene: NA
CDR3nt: TGTGCCAGCAGCGTAGAACCGAAAGGGGACTTTTTCTCTGGAAACACCATATATTTT
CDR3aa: CASSVEPKGDFFSGNTIYF

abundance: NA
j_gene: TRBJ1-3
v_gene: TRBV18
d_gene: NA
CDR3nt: TGTGCCAGCTCACCATACGAACCGAACACCATATATTTT
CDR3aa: CASSPYEPNTIYF

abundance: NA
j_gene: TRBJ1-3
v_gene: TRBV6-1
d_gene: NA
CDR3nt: TGTGCCAGCACTCCGGGCTCGGCCGGAAACACCATATATTTT
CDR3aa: CASTPGSAGNTIYF

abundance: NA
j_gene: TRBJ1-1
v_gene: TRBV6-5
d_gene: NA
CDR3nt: TGTGCCAGCAGTTACTTAGGGGAGAACACTGAAGCTTTCTTT
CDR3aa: CASSYLGENTEAFF

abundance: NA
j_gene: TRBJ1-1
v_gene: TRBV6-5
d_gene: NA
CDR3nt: TGTGCCAGCAGTGAAGGTACTGAAGCTTTCTTT
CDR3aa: CASSEGTEAFF

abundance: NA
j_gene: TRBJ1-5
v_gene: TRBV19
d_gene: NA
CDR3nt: TGTGCCAGTAGTATTCTAGGGCAGTCCCAGCATTTT
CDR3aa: CASSILGQSQHF

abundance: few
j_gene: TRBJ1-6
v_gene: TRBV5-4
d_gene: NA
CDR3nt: TGTGCCAGCAGCCCTCCGGGACAAACTAATTCACCCCTCCACTTT
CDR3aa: CASSPPGQTNSPLHF

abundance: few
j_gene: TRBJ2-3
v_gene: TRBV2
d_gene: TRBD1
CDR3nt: TGTGCCAGCAGCCCGTTTCCCGGGACAGCATACCCCACAGATACGCAGTATTTT
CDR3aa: CASSPFPGTAYPTDTQYF

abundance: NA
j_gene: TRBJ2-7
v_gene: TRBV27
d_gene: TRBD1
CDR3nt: TGTGCCAGCAGCACCGGGACAGGGAGACACGAGCAGTACTTC
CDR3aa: CASSTGTGRHEQYF

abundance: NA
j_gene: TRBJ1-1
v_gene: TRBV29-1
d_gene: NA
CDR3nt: TGCAGCGTTGATCGGGGGGGGATGAACACTGAAGCTTTCTTT
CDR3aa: CSVDRGGMNTEAFF

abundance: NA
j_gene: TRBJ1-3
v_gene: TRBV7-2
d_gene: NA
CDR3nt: TGTGCCAGCAGCCTTGTCACGGGCTCTGGAAACACCATATATTTT
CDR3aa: CASSLVTGSGNTIYF

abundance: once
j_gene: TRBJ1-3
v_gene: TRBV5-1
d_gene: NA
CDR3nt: TGCGCCAGCAGCTTGACAGACTCTGGAAACACCATATATTTT
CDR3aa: CASSLTDSGNTIYF

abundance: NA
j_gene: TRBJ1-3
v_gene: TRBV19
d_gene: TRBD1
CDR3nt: TGTGCCAGTAGTCGGGACAGGCCGGGCGCTGGAAACACCATATATTTT
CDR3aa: CASSRDRPGAGNTIYF

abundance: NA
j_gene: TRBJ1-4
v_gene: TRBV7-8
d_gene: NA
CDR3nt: TGTGCCAGCAGCGTCTACACAACTAATGAAAAACTGTTTTTT
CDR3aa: CASSVYTTNEKLFF